This T cell receptor (beta chain) was found in a study of post-analysis software for immune sequencing data (dated by TCRdb to between 2014 and 2016). About the investigation overall: Recorded disease courses included relapsing-remitting, secondary progressive and progressive-relapsing multiple sclerosis, with some patients lacking subtype annotation. Patient repertoires were compared against about twelve previously published healthy control repertoires from donors aged 6 to 25 years. A subset of samples was prepared in parallel using single-end sample barcoding, then pooled and co-amplified after Illumina adapter ligation.

Comments on this clonotype: Which antigen it targets is not known. Nothing much larger sits one base from this clone, and base qualities are not available.

Broad study findings and their caveats: Significantly lower normalized Chao1 diversity was found in multiple sclerosis patients than in controls, suggesting substantial peripheral T-cell clonal expansion. Direct clustering with F measure showed strong co-clustering of samples prepared in the same batch, prompting a batch-effect correction. Patients showed significantly higher frequencies than controls for roughly 5 TRBV segments, among them TRBV5-6, TRBV5-1 and TRBV20-1. The multiple sclerosis patient group was slightly younger than the control group.

To demonstrate the VDJtools post-analysis software, TCR beta repertoires were profiled from the peripheral blood of more than 10 young patients with multiple sclerosis. The multiple sclerosis patients were children and adolescents between roughly 6 and 17 years of age. The library was prepared using PCR. TCRdb lists the instrument as Illumina HiSeq 2500. To reduce PCR and sequencing biases, unique molecular identifiers were incorporated into the TCR beta cDNA libraries. Per 1 to 10 million input T cells, some 500,000 cDNA molecules were obtained, such that each molecule approximated one T cell. The same protocol used for the earlier healthy control dataset was applied to prepare and sequence the patient libraries. Samples belonging to the same batch were prepared together, multiplexed and sequenced on a shared HiSeq lane. Per the authors' processing: Raw barcoded reads were processed with MIGEC, and single-read molecular identifier groups were discarded before consensus assembly and CDR3 extraction. Clonotype tables were post-analysed with VDJtools, and diversity was normalized by down-sampling all datasets to the smallest sample size. To correct batch-related cross-sample contamination, repertoire overlap clustering matched CDR3 amino acid sequences but not nucleotide sequences. Through fastp at Q25 and MiXCR, TCRdb rebuilt clones from the public reads, retaining in-frame beta chains. Identical CDR3 protein sequences are pooled into one entry, listed with their most common genes and DNA. These V and J calls rely on TCRdb rather than the paper's analysis. The sample table contains more than 500,000 distinct CDR3 sequences; only one count was recorded for around a third of them. In total, the top ten clones hold approximately 6% of the sample.

V ends up 3 bases short and J 5 bases short, with an unmatched junction base count of 7. Reading the germline V gene gives CDR1 SGDLS and CDR2 YYNGEE. From cysteine to phenylalanine, the CDR3 is 14 amino acids long. Only CDR3 DNA is held: 42 bases, read in frame from base 1. The sequence derives from a girl aged 2-17 years with multiple sclerosis. The V and J segments used are TRBV9 and TRBJ2-5, and 7 junctional nucleotides match TRBD2. Sequencing used blood. CDR3 region: CASSGGLGGETQYF. The DNA sequence is given as TGTGCCAGCAGCGGAGGACTAGGCGGTGAGACCCAGTACTTC.